A selection of T cell receptor beta chains follows, all from one sample in a study of OX40 agonist ivuxolimab in advanced cancers. The data were produced by immunoSEQ multiplex PCR, yet TCRdb's version contains in-frame clones alone and is incomplete. The data contain 70,000 or so clones, around 88% of them singletons. Here the sequenced sample was CD4+ or CD8+ T cells sorted from blood, taken in a trial of the OX40 agonist ivuxolimab. The origin of the receptors is an adult with an advanced solid tumor such as melanoma, head and neck, liver or kidney cancer. Both conserved end residues are part of each CDR3. A D gene is named only where the DNA matches it firmly. Size is stated for part of the rows, as once, few or many counts, or as a class when the clone is expanded.

d_call j_call clone_size v_call cdr3_nt cdr3_aa
TRBD2 TRBJ2-3 NA TRBV9 TGTGCCAGCAGCGCCCTCTGGGACTACCAGCCTTCTAGCACAGATACGCAGTATTTT CASSALWDYQPSSTDTQYF
TRBD2 TRBJ2-5 NA TRBV28 TGTGCCAGCGGACTAGCGGGAGGCCGGGGAGAGACCCAGTACTTC CASGLAGGRGETQYF
TRBD1 TRBJ2-5 NA TRBV19 TGTGCCAGTAGTATAGATCGGCCAGGGGGAGAGACCCAGTACTTC CASSIDRPGGETQYF
TRBD1 TRBJ1-4 NA TRBV6-5 TGTGCCAGCAGCCCATCGTTGGACAGGGCAGCAAAACTGTTTTTT CASSPSLDRAAKLFF
NA TRBJ1-4 NA TRBV7-2 TGTGCCAGCAGCTTCCGGGGAGGGAACGAAAAACTGTTTTTT CASSFRGGNEKLFF
NA TRBJ2-7 NA TRBV7-2 TGTGCCAGCAGCGGGCGCTCCTACGAGCAGTACTTC CASSGRSYEQYF
TRBD1 TRBJ2-1 NA TRBV15 TGTGCCACCAGCAGAGGGAAGGGGGCTGATAATGAGCAGTTCTTC CATSRGKGADNEQFF
TRBD2 TRBJ2-3 NA TRBV5-1 TGCGCCAGCAGCTCCTTTAGCGGGGGTAGCACAGATACGCAGTATTTT CASSSFSGGSTDTQYF
NA TRBJ2-7 few TRBV2 TGTGCCAGCACTAACTTCTACGAGCAGTACTTC CASTNFYEQYF
TRBD1 TRBJ2-7 NA TRBV27 TGTGCCAGCAGTTTTCTACCCCCACGCCGGGACAGGGGTTACGAGCAGTACTTC CASSFLPPRRDRGYEQYF
TRBD1 TRBJ1-2 medium-sized TRBV10-3 TGTGCCATCAGTGACAGGGACAGGGGGAATGGCTACACCTTC CAISDRDRGNGYTF
NA TRBJ1-2 NA TRBV18 TGTGCCAGCTCACTTATGCCTGGCGTAAGGCACTATGGCTACACCTTC CASSLMPGVRHYGYTF
TRBD1 TRBJ2-2 NA TRBV7-2 TGTGCCAGCAGCTTGTTCCCCCCGGGACAGACGAACACCGGGGAGCTGTTTTTT CASSLFPPGQTNTGELFF
NA TRBJ1-2 once TRBV19 TGTGCCAGTACCCCACTCGGACAAGGGTCCAACTATGGCTACACCTTC CASTPLGQGSNYGYTF
NA TRBJ2-5 NA TRBV5-1 TGCGCCAGCAGCTTGGTGGGGGGAGAAGAGACCCAGTACTTC CASSLVGGEETQYF
NA TRBJ2-1 NA TRBV7-3 TGTGCCAGCAGCTTAAGGGCTAACCTCGGTTTGAATGAGCAGTTCTTC CASSLRANLGLNEQFF
NA TRBJ2-2 NA TRBV28 TGTGCCAGCAGTTATCCAGGGGGGACCGGGGAGCTGTTTTTT CASSYPGGTGELFF
NA TRBJ2-2 NA TRBV6-5 TGTGCCAGCAGTTACTGGGCAGGGGAAACCGGGGAGCTGTTTTTT CASSYWAGETGELFF
NA TRBJ1-1 once TRBV19 TGTGCCAGTAGTAGGCTACAGGGAACATGGGTGAACACTGAAGCTTTCTTT CASSRLQGTWVNTEAFF
TRBD1 TRBJ1-5 NA TRBV6-6 TGTGCCAGCAGTGACAGACAGGGCGGCAATCAGCCCCAGCATTTT CASSDRQGGNQPQHF
NA TRBJ1-4 NA TRBV5-3 TGTGCCAGAAGCTTGCTGGCAGTTGATGAAAAACTGTTTTTT CARSLLAVDEKLFF
TRBD2 TRBJ2-3 NA TRBV28 TGTGCCAGCGGTTGGGGGAGGGGCACAGATACGCAGTATTTT CASGWGRGTDTQYF
NA TRBJ1-1 NA TRBV6-1 TGTGCCAGCAGTGACGGGTTAAACACTGAAGCTTTCTTT CASSDGLNTEAFF
NA TRBJ1-2 NA TRBV6-5 TGTGCCAGCAGTTACTCTCGCGATCGGCACTATGGCTACACCTTC CASSYSRDRHYGYTF
NA TRBJ2-7 NA TRBV4-1 TGCGCCAGCAGCCAGCCCGGGACGGAGGCTAAGCAGCAGTACTTC CASSQPGTEAKQQYF
TRBD1 TRBJ2-2 NA TRBV2 TGTGCCAGCAGCCGGACAGGGTATGGCGGGGAGCTGTTTTTT CASSRTGYGGELFF
NA TRBJ2-4 NA TRBV4-1 TGCGCCAGCAGCCAAGTGGGGCGGGGGCCAGCCAAAAACATTCAGTACTTC CASSQVGRGPAKNIQYF
NA TRBJ2-1 NA TRBV5-6 TGTGCCAGCAGCTTGGGGGGGCAGTGGCGGGAGCAGTTCTTC CASSLGGQWREQFF
NA TRBJ1-2 NA TRBV7-2 TGTGCCAGCAGCCCCGGGGGGGGGAACTATGGCTACACCTTC CASSPGGGNYGYTF
NA TRBJ1-6 NA TRBV30 TGTGCCTGGAGCGGCGAAGATGAGCGTTTACCCCTCCACTTT CAWSGEDERLPLHF
TRBD1 TRBJ1-3 NA TRBV6-1 TGTGCCAGCTTTCGGACAGGCCGCTCTGGAAACACCATATATTTT CASFRTGRSGNTIYF
NA TRBJ2-4 NA TRBV5-1 TGCGCCAGCAGCTTGGAGGGGAGCCAAAACATTCAGTACTTC CASSLEGSQNIQYF
NA TRBJ1-5 NA TRBV18 TGTGCCAGCTCACCTATGGATGATCAGCCCCAGCATTTT CASSPMDDQPQHF
TRBD1 TRBJ1-5 NA TRBV11-3 TGTGCCAGCAGCTTACTATGGACAGGGAATAATCAGCCCCAGCATTTT CASSLLWTGNNQPQHF
TRBD1 TRBJ2-1 NA TRBV2 TGTGCCAGCAGTGACCGGACAGGGGGCTACAATGAGCAGTTCTTC CASSDRTGGYNEQFF
TRBD1 TRBJ2-5 NA TRBV4-3 TGCGCCAGCAGCCAAGATTGGGGGACAGGGGAAGAGACCCAGTACTTC CASSQDWGTGEETQYF
NA TRBJ2-7 NA TRBV30 TGTGCCTGGAGTTATAACTACGAGCAGTACTTC CAWSYNYEQYF
TRBD1 TRBJ2-1 few TRBV27 TGTGCCAGTCTAATACGCGCCGGGACAGGCTCCTACAATGAGCAGTTCTTC CASLIRAGTGSYNEQFF
NA TRBJ1-4 NA TRBV19 TGTGCCAGTAGTACTAATGAAAAACTGTTTTTT CASSTNEKLFF
TRBD2 TRBJ2-5 NA TRBV28 TGTGCCAGCAGTCTCACCTCAGGACTAGCGGGGCAAGAGACCCAGTACTTC CASSLTSGLAGQETQYF
NA TRBJ2-2 NA TRBV9 TGTGCCAGCAGCGTAGACAGCCACACCGGGGAGCTGTTTTTT CASSVDSHTGELFF
NA TRBJ1-1 NA TRBV10-3 TGTGCCATCAGTGGCCGTGAGGGCGGGACTGAAGCTTTCTTT CAISGREGGTEAFF
NA TRBJ1-6 NA TRBV10-1 TGCGCCAGCAGTGAGCCCGGGAGTAGAGGTTCACCCCTCCACTTT CASSEPGSRGSPLHF
NA TRBJ1-1 NA TRBV6-5 TGTGCCAGCAGTTACTCGGCAGGGGTGGGCACTGAAGCTTTCTTT CASSYSAGVGTEAFF
NA TRBJ1-2 NA TRBV5-1 TGCGCCAGCAGCTTGGCCGGTTTAGCGGGGGAGTATGGCTACACCTTC CASSLAGLAGEYGYTF
TRBD1 TRBJ2-5 once TRBV5-1 TGCGCCAGCAGCTCTGCCTACCGGGACAGGCCGGTTGAGACCCAGTACTTC CASSSAYRDRPVETQYF
TRBD1 TRBJ1-5 NA TRBV23-1 TGCGCCAGCAGTCAATCCGAAGACAGGGGATCGAATCAGCCCCAGCATTTT CASSQSEDRGSNQPQHF
TRBD2 TRBJ2-7 NA TRBV28 TGTGCCAGCAGTGCCCCGACTAGCGGGAGCCTCCACGAGCAGTACTTC CASSAPTSGSLHEQYF
TRBD2 TRBJ2-1 NA TRBV25-1 TGTGCCAGCCTTGGACTAGACTCCTACAATGAGCAGTTCTTC CASLGLDSYNEQFF
NA TRBJ2-7 NA TRBV21-1 TGTGCCAGCCCATTAGACTCCTACGAGCAGTACTTC CASPLDSYEQYF
NA TRBJ1-1 NA TRBV29-1 TGCACCGGGTCAAGGGATTTAGGGAACACTGAAGCTTTCTTT CTGSRDLGNTEAFF
NA TRBJ1-1 NA TRBV10-3 TGTGCCATCAGTGCCGAGTGGGGGGCCGGCACTGAAGCTTTCTTT CAISAEWGAGTEAFF
NA TRBJ2-1 once TRBV9 TGTGCCAGCAGCGTAGGTCCAGTGTACAATGAGCAGTTCTTC CASSVGPVYNEQFF
NA TRBJ1-1 NA TRBV6-5 TGTGCCAGCAGTACCACAGGGCACACTGAAGCTTTCTTT CASSTTGHTEAFF